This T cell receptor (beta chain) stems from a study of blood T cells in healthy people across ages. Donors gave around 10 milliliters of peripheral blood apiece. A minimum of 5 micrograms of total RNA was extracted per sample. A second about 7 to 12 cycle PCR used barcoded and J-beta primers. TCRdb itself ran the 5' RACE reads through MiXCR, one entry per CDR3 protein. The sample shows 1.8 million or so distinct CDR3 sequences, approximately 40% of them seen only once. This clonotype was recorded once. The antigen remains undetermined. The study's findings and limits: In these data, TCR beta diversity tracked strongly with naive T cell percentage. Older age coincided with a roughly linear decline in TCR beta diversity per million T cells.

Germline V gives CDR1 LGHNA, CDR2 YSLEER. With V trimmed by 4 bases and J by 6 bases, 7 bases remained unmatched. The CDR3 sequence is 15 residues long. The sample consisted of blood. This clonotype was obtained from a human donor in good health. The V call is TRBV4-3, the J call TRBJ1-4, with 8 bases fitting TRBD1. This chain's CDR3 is CASSRLDREDEKLFF. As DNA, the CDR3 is TGCGCCAGCAGCCGATTGGACAGGGAGGATGAAAAACTGTTTTTT.